One sample yielded the 30 T cell receptor beta chains listed below, sequenced in a study of cytomegalovirus exposure and HLA in healthy donors. The PCR contained 60 Vbeta and 13 Jbeta primers. Profiled with immunoSEQ multiplex PCR; TCRdb holds only in-frame clones, not every one. Of about 130,000 clones listed, around 77% are singletons. Sequences were obtained from PBMCs. The receptors were sampled from a man aged 50-59 years in good health and CMV-seronegative.

The chain carries TRBV7-2 and TRBJ2-5, with D possibly TRBD1 on 6 matching bases. The CDR3 extends over 14 amino acids. Trimming cost V 4 bases and J 5 bases, with 14 bases left between them. Germline assignment: CDR1 SGHTA and CDR2 FQGNSA. CDR3 sequence reads: CASSSRGWGETQYF. CDR3 DNA sequence: TGTGCCAGCAGCTCCAGGGGATGGGGCGAGACCCAGTACTTC.

The chain combines TRBV2 with TRBJ1-4; possible D gene TRBD1, 5 bases. The ends were cut back, 6 bases at V and 8 bases at J, with 19 bases in the middle. The CDR3 is 15 residues long. Germline CDR1 is SNHLY and CDR2 is FYNNEI. CDR3 in amino acids: CASRQGALTREKLFF. In DNA form, the CDR3 reads TGTGCCAGCAGACAAGGGGCCCTAACGAGGGAAAAACTGTTTTTT.

The chain employs TRBV7-8 and TRBJ1-1; D ambiguous. Trimming left V 0 bases short and J 4 bases short, with 15 bases between. CDR1 SGHVS and CDR2 FQNEAQ come from the germline V gene. The CDR3 runs 16 residues. In nucleotides, the CDR3 is TGTGCCAGCAGCTTAGCAAATGGTCAGGTTGGCACTGAAGCTTTCTTT. It encodes CASSLANGQVGTEAFF.

V usage is TRBV6-1 and J usage is TRBJ2-3; the match to TRBD1 covers 9 bases. The germline gives CDR1 MNHNS, CDR2 SASEGT. The CDR3 extends over 17 amino acids. The V and J ends lost 2 bases and 0 bases, in that order; junction bases with no gene match: 6. CDR3 protein: CASSEHYRGRSTDTQYF. CDR3 bases: TGTGCCAGCAGTGAACATTACAGGGGGCGCAGCACAGATACGCAGTATTTT.

The rearrangement links TRBV7-9 to TRBJ2-5, with D perhaps TRBD1 (6 bases). The CDR3 is 13 residues long. V was clipped by 8 bases and J by 2 bases, with 12 bases between them. Germline V gene data show CDR1 as SEHNR and CDR2 as FQNEAQ (reference sequence). CDR3 coding DNA: TGTGCCAGCTCTTACGGACAGCAAGAGACCCAGTACTTC. Translation: CASSYGQQETQYF.

The rearrangement joins TRBV10-3 to TRBJ2-5; no firm D call. Per the germline V gene, CDR1 is ENHRY and CDR2 is SYGVKD. The CDR3 spans 15 residues. Trimming stripped 0 bases from V and 7 bases from J, with 15 bases between. For the CDR3, the DNA is TGTGCCATCAGTGAGTCCGACGGCGGCCCGGGGACCCAGTACTTC. As protein: CAISESDGGPGTQYF.

There are a few counts of this clone. The rearrangement joins TRBV6-6 to TRBJ1-1, with unresolved D. The CDR3 has 15 residues. V was pared by 5 bases and J by 1 base, with 14 bases between. Germline CDR1 reads MNHNY; CDR2 reads SVGAGI (reference sequence). CDR3 in DNA: TGTGCCAGCAGTCGGATCGGGTTGGGGAACACTGAAGCTTTCTTT. Amino acids: CASSRIGLGNTEAFF.

The gene calls are TRBV19 and TRBJ2-2; 14 positions match TRBD2. The CDR3 loop spans 18 amino acids. Germline V gives CDR1 LNHDA, CDR2 SQIVND (reference sequence). V shed 0 bases, J shed 1 base, and the junction held 1 base outside the gene matches. CDR3 loop: CASSIDGTSGGNTGELFF. The CDR3 DNA is TGTGCCAGTAGTATAGATGGGACTAGCGGGGGGAACACCGGGGAGCTGTTTTTT.

This chain uses TRBV28 with TRBJ2-3, with 8 positions matching TRBD2. Per germline, CDR1 MDHEN and CDR2 SYDVKM. This CDR3 contains 15 residues. V was clipped by 8 bases and J by 1 base; unmatched bases: 8. CDR3 nucleotides: TGTGCCAGCCCCCCTGCGGGGGGAGGCACAGATACGCAGTATTTT. As protein: CASPPAGGGTDTQYF.

This clone showed up just once. This chain uses TRBV27 with TRBJ1-4; perhaps TRBD1 as D (5 bases). The CDR3 is 17 amino acids. V dropped 5 bases and J dropped 0 bases, with 16 bases sitting between them. Germline CDR1 MNHEY, CDR2 SMNVEV (reference sequence). The CDR3 DNA sequence: TGTGCCAGCAGTGGGGGGATGACGCCTGCAACTAATGAAAAACTGTTTTTT. Its protein product is CASSGGMTPATNEKLFF.

The chain employs TRBV19 and TRBJ1-1; maybe TRBD1 (6 bases). The CDR3 loop spans 14 amino acids. Germline CDR1 and CDR2: LNHDA and SQIVND (reference sequence). V was cut by 7 bases and J by 0 bases, with 12 bases left in between. In DNA, the CDR3 is TGTGCCAGTAATTTGGGGGCCATGAACACTGAAGCTTTCTTT. Its translation is CASNLGAMNTEAFF.

This clone was counted a single time. This chain connects TRBV28 to TRBJ2-7; no definite D call. V lost 5 bases and J lost 2, with 7 bases in between. This CDR3 is 12 amino acids long. From germline, CDR1 is MDHEN and CDR2 SYDVKM. The CDR3 DNA sequence: TGTGCCAGCAGTCTAGGAACCTACGAGCAGTACTTC. Translated: CASSLGTYEQYF.

The gene calls are TRBV19 and TRBJ1-1; D is perhaps TRBD1 (6 bases). With 6 bases removed from V and 6 bases from J, the gap between germline ends came to 20 bases. Germline V gene data show CDR1 as LNHDA and CDR2 as SQIVND (reference sequence). CDR3 length: 15 amino acids. CDR3 bases: TGTGCCAGTAGAAAAGGGGACACCTTCCCACCTGAAGCTTTCTTT. Encoded protein: CASRKGDTFPPEAFF.

This clone was observed a few times. J is TRBJ1-1 and V is TRBV10-1; possible D gene TRBD1, 6 bases. CDR3 size: 13 residues. Germline CDR1 and CDR2: WNHNN and SYGVQD (reference sequence). V lost 5 bases to trimming and J lost 11 bases, with 18 bases between them. DNA of the CDR3: TGCGCCAGCAGTAAGGACAGCACCGACGGCGCTTTCTTT. Encoded protein: CASSKDSTDGAFF.

This clone came up once. The V and J genes are TRBV5-1 and TRBJ2-1, with D tentatively TRBD1 (5 bases). CDR1 is SGHRS, CDR2 YFSETQ, per germline. The CDR3 runs to 15 residues. The germline V and J ends were trimmed by 0 bases and 9 bases, with 16 bases remaining between them. The DNA for the CDR3 is TGCGCCAGCAGCTTGGATTGGGGCGCAATGGGTGAGCAGTTCTTC. This sequence encodes CASSLDWGAMGEQFF. The full variable domain, completed using reference TRBV5-1 and TRBJ2-1, is KAGVTQTPRYLIKTRGQQVTLSCSPISGHRSVSWYQQTPGQGLQFLFEYFSETQRNKGNFPGRFSGRQFSNSRSEMNVSTLELGDSALYLCASSLDWGAMGEQFFGPGTRLTVL.

The chain is built from TRBV10-3 and TRBJ2-2; D possibly corresponds to TRBD2 (6 bases). This CDR3 spans 14 amino acids. V was cut by 7 bases and J by 8 bases, with 17 bases left in between. Per the germline V gene, CDR1 is ENHRY and CDR2 is SYGVKD. CDR3 DNA sequence: TGTGCCATCAAAAGCGGATGGGGAGGAGGGGAGCTGTTTTTT. Its protein is CAIKSGWGGGELFF.

The chain's CDR3 is CSGTGRETQYF. The DNA of the CDR3 is TGCAGTGGGACCGGGAGGGAGACCCAGTACTTC. V usage is TRBV20-1 and J usage is TRBJ2-5; TRBD2 aligns across 7 bases. CDR1 is DFQATT, CDR2 SNEGSKA, per germline (reference sequence). J lost 5 bases, V lost 7 bases, and 4 bases had no gene match. The CDR3 has 11 amino acids.

The chain couples TRBV5-6 to TRBJ1-2; weak D call: TRBD1 (6 bases). There are 13 residues in the CDR3. With 5 bases removed from V and 4 bases from J, the gap between germline ends came to 12 bases. Germline loops: CDR1 SGHDT, CDR2 YYEEEE. This chain's CDR3 is CASRQDRRYGYTF. In nucleotides, the CDR3 is TGTGCCAGCAGACAGGACAGACGCTATGGCTACACCTTC.

This clone appeared a few times. The J gene is TRBJ2-3, the V gene TRBV10-1; 12 positions agree with TRBD1. The J segment lost 2 bases and the V segment lost 2 bases, leaving 2 bases of the junction unmatched. The germline CDR1 and CDR2 sequences are WNHNN and SYGVQD (reference sequence). The CDR3 runs 16 residues. In nucleotides, the CDR3 is TGCGCCAGCAGTGAGGGGACAGGGGGCCACACAGATACGCAGTATTTT. Translation: CASSEGTGGHTDTQYF.

This clone has more than one count but fewer than ten. V gene TRBV12-5 combines with J gene TRBJ2-2, with 9 nucleotides matching TRBD1. Germline V CDR1 and CDR2: LGHNT, FRNRAP. The CDR3 has 15 amino acids. Trimming took 7 bases from V and 2 from J; bases not matched to a gene: 5. Here the CDR3 reads CASAPGQGNTGELFF. The CDR3 region has the DNA TGTGCTAGTGCCCCGGGACAGGGCAACACCGGGGAGCTGTTTTTT.

Only a few counts were recorded for this clone. The gene calls are TRBV5-1 and TRBJ2-1, with D possibly TRBD2 on 6 matching bases. Germline CDR1 and CDR2: SGHRS and YFSETQ. The CDR3 has 16 residues. V was trimmed by 4 bases and J by 8 bases, leaving 22 bases between them. CDR3 sequence (DNA): TGCGCCAGCAGCGCCACCGGGAGTCCCATTCAGGATGAGCAGTTCTTC. Its translation is CASSATGSPIQDEQFF.

The rearrangement uses TRBV5-3 and TRBJ2-4; D possibly corresponds to TRBD2 (5 bases). TRBV5-3 has ORF status, its function being uncertain. Trimming removed 0 bases from V and 7 bases from J, with 20 bases in between. The CDR3 is made up of 17 amino acids. Written as DNA, the CDR3 is TGTGCCAGAAGCTTGGCCGGGGTCCATCAACATGAGAACATTCAGTACTTC. It translates to CARSLAGVHQHENIQYF.

This clone appeared a few times. The chain is built from TRBV28 and TRBJ2-1, with 8 bases identical to TRBD1. CDR1 MDHEN and CDR2 SYDVKM come from the germline V gene. The V and J ends lost 5 bases and 0 bases, in that order; junction bases with no gene match: 6. This CDR3 contains 16 residues. DNA of the CDR3: TGTGCCAGCAGTCCGACAGGGGCCTTCTCCTACAATGAGCAGTTCTTC. It encodes CASSPTGAFSYNEQFF.

The chain couples TRBV15 to TRBJ2-7; the match to TRBD2 covers 8 bases. Germline V gene sequence: CDR1 LNHNV, CDR2 YYDKDF (reference sequence). This CDR3 comprises 17 residues. The trim removed 2 bases at V and 2 bases at J, leaving 11 bases unmatched. CDR3 coding DNA: TGTGCCACCAGCAGACTTGTAGACAGCGGGAGAGCCTACGAGCAGTACTTC. As protein: CATSRLVDSGRAYEQYF.

The chain links TRBV28 to TRBJ2-6; weak D call: TRBD2 (5 bases). CDR1 and CDR2 (germline): MDHEN, SYDVKM. V dropped 2 bases and J dropped 2 bases, with 10 bases sitting between them. This CDR3 has 16 amino acids. The CDR3: CASSLGSGAGANVLTF. CDR3 DNA: TGTGCCAGCAGTTTAGGGTCCGGGGCTGGGGCCAACGTCCTGACTTTC.

V gene TRBV12-5 combines with J gene TRBJ1-2; D perhaps matches TRBD1 (5 bases). CDR1 and CDR2 from the germline V gene are LGHNT and FRNRAP. Trimming removed 0 bases from V and 4 bases from J, with 12 bases in between. This CDR3 comprises 15 residues. The CDR3 sequence is CASGLVGAGRYGYTF. In DNA form, the CDR3 reads TGTGCTAGTGGTTTGGTAGGGGCAGGACGCTATGGCTACACCTTC.

This chain joins TRBV25-1 and TRBJ2-2; D is uncertain. Trimming left V 3 bases short and J 4 bases short, with 6 bases between. The germline V gene has CDR1 MGHDK and CDR2 SYGVNS. CDR3 length equals 13 residues. CDR3 nucleotide sequence: TGTGCCAGCAGTGACTACTTCACCGGGGAGCTGTTTTTT. It codes for CASSDYFTGELFF.

This clone was counted ten times or more. This chain links TRBV29-1 with TRBJ1-1, with D perhaps TRBD1 (5 bases). Germline assignment: CDR1 SQVTM and CDR2 ANQGSEA. V was shortened by 1 base and J by 6 bases, with 15 bases between the two germline ends. CDR3 length: 14 amino acids. The CDR3 region is CSVEGGRDNPEAFF. DNA of the CDR3: TGCAGCGTTGAAGGCGGCAGGGATAATCCTGAAGCTTTCTTT.

V is TRBV5-4 and J is TRBJ1-2, with no clear D. The CDR3 runs 15 residues. With 0 bases removed from V and 4 bases from J, the gap between germline ends came to 13 bases. Germline values: CDR1 SGHNT, CDR2 YYREEE (reference sequence). The CDR3 sequence is CASSLEATVLYGYTF. The CDR3, as DNA: TGTGCCAGCAGCTTGGAGGCTACAGTCCTCTATGGCTACACCTTC.

This clone was counted once. V gene TRBV29-1 combines with J gene TRBJ1-2; perhaps TRBD1 as D (6 bases). Trimming took off 4 bases at V and 5 bases at J, with 14 bases between the two ends. Looked up from germline, CDR1 is SQVTM and CDR2 is ANQGSEA. This CDR3 contains 13 residues. CDR3 DNA sequence: TGCAGCGTTGGGGCGGGGGCTCGGTATGGCTACACCTTC. Residues: CSVGAGARYGYTF.